This TCR beta chain was profiled in a study of CD8+ T cells in alopecia areata. Overall study findings and caveats: Scalp data also include sequences from resident alphabeta T cells of normal skin.

Germline loops: CDR1 SGDLS, CDR2 YYNGEE. Trimming took 4 bases from V and 2 from J; bases not matched to a gene: 2. The CDR3 runs to 15 residues. Sequencing templates came from extracted RNA that was reverse transcribed into cDNA. Measured with immunoSEQ multiplex PCR; TCRdb has only the in-frame clones, and not every one. The sample contains about 200,000 clones, 56% of which appear only once. With regard to this clone: What it recognizes is unknown.

The sample was CD8+ T cells sorted from blood. This TCR derives from a human donor in good health. The chain recombines TRBV9 with TRBJ2-3; 12 bases line up with TRBD2. The CDR3: CASSTSGGNTDTQYF. CDR3 nucleotides: TGTGCCAGCAGCACTAGCGGGGGGAACACAGATACGCAGTATTTT.